This T cell receptor (beta chain) was sequenced for a study of shared clonotypes between healthy human individuals. Study background: Per donor, three plates held CD4 naive cells, three held CD4 memory, two held CD8 naive and one held CD8 memory.

The assay used deep level. Data came from immunoSEQ multiplex PCR; TCRdb stores just in-frame clones and leaves some out. The table records over a million clones, roughly 95% of them present only once. What was sequenced was naive CD4+ T cells sorted from blood. Subset given: CD45RA+ positively selected. The TCR comes from a young man in good health.

The CDR3 DNA reads TGTGCCAGCAGCTTACGGCCCGGCGCCTACGAGCAGTACTTC. Translation: CASSLRPGAYEQYF. The gene calls are TRBV13 and TRBJ2-7; no clear D gene. Germline V gene sequence: CDR1 PRHDT, CDR2 FYEKMQ (reference sequence). V gave up 2 bases and J gave up 2 bases, with 10 bases separating them. The CDR3 extends over 14 amino acids.